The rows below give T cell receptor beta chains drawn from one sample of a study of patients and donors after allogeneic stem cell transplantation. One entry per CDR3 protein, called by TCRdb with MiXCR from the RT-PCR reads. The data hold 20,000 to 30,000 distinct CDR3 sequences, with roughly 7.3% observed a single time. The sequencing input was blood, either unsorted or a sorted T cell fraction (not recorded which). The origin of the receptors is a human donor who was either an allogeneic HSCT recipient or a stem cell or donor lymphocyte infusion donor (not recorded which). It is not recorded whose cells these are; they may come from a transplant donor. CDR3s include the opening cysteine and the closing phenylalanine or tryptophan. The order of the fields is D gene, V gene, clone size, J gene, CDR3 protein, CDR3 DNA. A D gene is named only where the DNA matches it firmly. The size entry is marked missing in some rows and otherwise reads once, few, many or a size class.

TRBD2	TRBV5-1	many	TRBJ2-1	CASSPEGLVEQFF	TGCGCCAGCAGCCCCGAGGGACTAGTCGAGCAGTTCTTC
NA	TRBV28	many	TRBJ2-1	CASSPYLDTYNEQFF	TGTGCCAGCAGCCCTTACCTCGACACTTACAATGAGCAGTTCTTC
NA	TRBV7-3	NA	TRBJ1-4	CASSPKNRRQRSEKLFF	TGTGCCAGCAGCCCAAAAAATAGGCGGCAGAGGAGTGAAAAACTGTTTTTT
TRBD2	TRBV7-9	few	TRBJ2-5	CASSLQSGSGETQYF	TGTGCCAGCAGCTTACAGAGCGGGAGCGGGGAGACCCAGTACTTC
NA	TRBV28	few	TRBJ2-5	CASTTDYQETQYF	TGTGCCAGCACAACTGACTACCAAGAGACCCAGTACTTC
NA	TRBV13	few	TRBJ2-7	CASSYEQYF	TGTGCCAGCAGCTACGAGCAGTACTTC
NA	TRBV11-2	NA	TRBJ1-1	CASSLTWNTEAFF	TGTGCCAGCAGCTTAACCTGGAACACTGAAGCTTTCTTT
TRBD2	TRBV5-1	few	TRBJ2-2	CASSLVGLAEGELFF	TGCGCCAGCAGCTTGGTCGGACTAGCGGAAGGGGAGCTGTTTTTT
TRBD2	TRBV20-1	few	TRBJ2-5	CSAPRRTSGIGTQYF	TGCAGTGCCCCGCGGAGGACTAGCGGGATAGGGACCCAGTACTTC
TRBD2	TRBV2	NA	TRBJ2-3	CATRPGTSADTQYF	TGTGCCACTAGACCCGGGACTAGCGCAGATACGCAGTATTTT
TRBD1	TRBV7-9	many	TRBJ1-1	CASSGGQGYAFF	TGTGCCAGCAGCGGGGGACAGGGGTACGCTTTCTTT
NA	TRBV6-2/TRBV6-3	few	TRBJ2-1	CASSQLSRFGQFF	TGTGCCAGCAGTCAACTTTCTAGATTTGGGCAGTTCTTC
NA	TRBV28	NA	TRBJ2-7	CASSLVGLIYEQYF	TGTGCCAGCAGTTTAGTAGGACTGATCTACGAGCAGTACTTC
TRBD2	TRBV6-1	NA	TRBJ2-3	CASSEGEGLSTDTQYF	TGTGCCAGCAGTGAAGGGGAGGGGTTGAGCACAGATACGCAGTATTTT
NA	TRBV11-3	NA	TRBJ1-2	CASSLDSDYGYTF	TGTGCCAGCAGCTTAGACAGCGACTATGGCTACACCTTC
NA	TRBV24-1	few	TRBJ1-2	CATSTGDYGYTF	TGTGCCACCAGTACTGGTGACTATGGCTACACCTTC
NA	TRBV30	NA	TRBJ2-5	CAWSEGSERWDQYF	TGTGCCTGGAGTGAGGGATCCGAGCGCTGGGACCAGTACTTC
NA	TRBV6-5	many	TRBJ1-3	CASSWDNSGNTIYF	TGTGCCAGCAGTTGGGACAACTCTGGAAACACCATATATTTT